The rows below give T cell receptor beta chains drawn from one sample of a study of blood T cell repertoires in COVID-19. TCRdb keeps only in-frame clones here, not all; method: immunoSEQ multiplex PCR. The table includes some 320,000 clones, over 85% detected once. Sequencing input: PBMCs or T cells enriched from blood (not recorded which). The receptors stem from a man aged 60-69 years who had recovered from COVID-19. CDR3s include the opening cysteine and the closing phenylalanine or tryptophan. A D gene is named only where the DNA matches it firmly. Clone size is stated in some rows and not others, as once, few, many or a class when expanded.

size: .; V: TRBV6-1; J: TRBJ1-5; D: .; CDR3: CASSDFGRGNNQPQHF; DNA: TGTGCCAGCAGTGATTTTGGCAGGGGAAACAATCAGCCCCAGCATTTT
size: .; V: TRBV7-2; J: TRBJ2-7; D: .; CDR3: CASSTARVFGWEQYF; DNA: TGTGCCAGCAGCACGGCGAGGGTCTTCGGGTGGGAGCAGTACTTC
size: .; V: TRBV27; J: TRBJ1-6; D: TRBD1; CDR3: CASRDRSFSPLHF; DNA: TGTGCCAGCAGGGACAGGTCCTTCTCGCCCCTCCACTTT
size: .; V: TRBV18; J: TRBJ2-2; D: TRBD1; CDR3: CASSLGQGPDTGELFF; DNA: TGTGCCAGCTCCCTCGGACAGGGTCCGGACACCGGGGAGCTGTTTTTT
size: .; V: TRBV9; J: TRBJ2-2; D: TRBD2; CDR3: CASSVTSRLAGGTGELFF; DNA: TGTGCCAGCAGCGTGACATCCCGACTAGCGGGGGGCACCGGGGAGCTGTTTTTT
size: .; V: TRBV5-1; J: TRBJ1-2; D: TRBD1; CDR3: CASSPGGPNYGYTF; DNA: TGCGCCAGCAGCCCAGGGGGCCCTAACTATGGCTACACCTTC
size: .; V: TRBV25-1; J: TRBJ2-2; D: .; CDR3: CASSDPGANTGELFF; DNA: TGTGCCAGCAGTGACCCTGGAGCGAACACCGGGGAGCTGTTTTTT
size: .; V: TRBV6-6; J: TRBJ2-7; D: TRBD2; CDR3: CASKTSGTYEQYF; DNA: TGTGCCAGCAAGACTAGCGGAACCTACGAGCAGTACTTC
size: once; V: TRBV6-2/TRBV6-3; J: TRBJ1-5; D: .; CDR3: CASSYSGLFSNQPQHF; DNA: TGTGCCAGCAGTTACTCGGGACTCTTTAGCAATCAGCCCCAGCATTTT
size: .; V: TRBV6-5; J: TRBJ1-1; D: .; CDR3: CASSEGVSSEAFF; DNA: TGTGCCAGCAGCGAGGGGGTAAGCTCTGAAGCTTTCTTT
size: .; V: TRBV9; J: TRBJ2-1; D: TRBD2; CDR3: CASSGLPGTMTYNEQFF; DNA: TGTGCCAGCAGTGGACTACCCGGGACTATGACCTACAATGAGCAGTTCTTC
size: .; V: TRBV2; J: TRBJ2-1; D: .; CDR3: CASSEHNNEQFF; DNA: TGTGCCAGCAGTGAACACAACAATGAGCAGTTCTTC
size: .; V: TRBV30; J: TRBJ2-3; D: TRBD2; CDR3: CAWSQGLAGADTQYF; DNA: TGTGCCTGGAGCCAAGGACTAGCGGGGGCAGATACGCAGTATTTT
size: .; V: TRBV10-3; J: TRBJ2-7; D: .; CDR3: CAISPEYF; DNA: TGTGCCATCAGTCCGGAGTACTTC
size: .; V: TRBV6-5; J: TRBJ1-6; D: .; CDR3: CASTYRANNSPLHF; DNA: TGTGCCAGCACATACAGAGCAAATAATTCACCCCTCCACTTT
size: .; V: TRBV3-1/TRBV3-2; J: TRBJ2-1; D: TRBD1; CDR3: CASSGPTGVYNEQFF; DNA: TGTGCCAGCAGTGGTCCGACAGGGGTCTACAATGAGCAGTTCTTC
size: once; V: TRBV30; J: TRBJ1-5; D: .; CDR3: CAWNRDSNQPQHF; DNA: TGTGCCTGGAACAGGGATAGCAATCAGCCCCAGCATTTT
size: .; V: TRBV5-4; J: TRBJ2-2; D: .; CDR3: CASSPAGGELFF; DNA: TGTGCCAGCAGCCCCGCGGGGGGGGAGCTGTTTTTT
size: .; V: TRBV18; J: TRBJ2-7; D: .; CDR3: CASSSDRSYEQYF; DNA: TGTGCCAGCTCATCCGACAGATCTTACGAGCAGTACTTC
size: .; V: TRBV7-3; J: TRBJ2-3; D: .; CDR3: CASSLATSTDTQYF; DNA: TGTGCCAGCAGCTTAGCGACTAGCACAGATACGCAGTATTTT
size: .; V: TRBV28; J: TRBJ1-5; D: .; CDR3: CASSSQGRSNQPQHF; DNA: TGTGCCAGCAGCTCACAGGGTCGAAGCAATCAGCCCCAGCATTTT
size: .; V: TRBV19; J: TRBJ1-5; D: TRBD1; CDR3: CASQDRENQPQHF; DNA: TGTGCCAGCCAGGACAGGGAAAATCAGCCCCAGCATTTT
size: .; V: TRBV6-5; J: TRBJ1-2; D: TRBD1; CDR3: CASSTSTGVYGYTF; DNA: TGTGCCAGCAGTACCTCGACAGGGGTCTATGGCTACACCTTC
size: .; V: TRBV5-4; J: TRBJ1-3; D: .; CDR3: CASSFGGSSGNTIYF; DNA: TGTGCCAGCAGCTTTGGTGGGAGCTCTGGAAACACCATATATTTT
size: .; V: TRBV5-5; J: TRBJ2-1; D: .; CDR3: CASSLGGGPYNEQFF; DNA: TGTGCCAGCAGCTTGGGGGGCGGACCCTACAATGAGCAGTTCTTC
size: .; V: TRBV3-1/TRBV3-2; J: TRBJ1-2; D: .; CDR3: CASSPGGGNYGYTF; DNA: TGTGCCAGCAGCCCCGGCGGAGGGAACTATGGCTACACCTTC
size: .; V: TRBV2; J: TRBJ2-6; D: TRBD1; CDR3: CASSDGTGSGANVLTF; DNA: TGTGCCAGCAGTGACGGGACAGGCTCTGGGGCCAACGTCCTGACTTTC
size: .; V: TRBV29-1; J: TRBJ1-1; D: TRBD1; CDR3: CSVTRGRAGTEAFF; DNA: TGCAGCGTAACCAGGGGGCGAGCAGGAACTGAAGCTTTCTTT
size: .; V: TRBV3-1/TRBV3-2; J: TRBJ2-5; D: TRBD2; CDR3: CASSQEGTSVRETQYF; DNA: TGTGCCAGCAGCCAAGAGGGAACTAGCGTACGGGAGACCCAGTACTTC
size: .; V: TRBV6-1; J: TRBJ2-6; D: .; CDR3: CASSGGQGRSSSVLTF; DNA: TGTGCCAGCAGTGGGGGGCAGGGAAGAAGTTCCAGCGTCCTGACTTTC
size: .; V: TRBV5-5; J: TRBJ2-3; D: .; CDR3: CASSLGGFSTDTQYF; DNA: TGTGCCAGCAGTTTAGGAGGATTTAGCACAGATACGCAGTATTTT
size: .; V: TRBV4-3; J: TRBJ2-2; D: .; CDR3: CASSQATTSNTGELFF; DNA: TGCGCCAGCAGCCAAGCTACTACCTCGAACACCGGGGAGCTGTTTTTT
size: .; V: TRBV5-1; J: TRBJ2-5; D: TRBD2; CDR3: CASSSSGIGETQYF; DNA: TGCGCCAGCAGCTCTAGCGGGATCGGAGAGACCCAGTACTTC